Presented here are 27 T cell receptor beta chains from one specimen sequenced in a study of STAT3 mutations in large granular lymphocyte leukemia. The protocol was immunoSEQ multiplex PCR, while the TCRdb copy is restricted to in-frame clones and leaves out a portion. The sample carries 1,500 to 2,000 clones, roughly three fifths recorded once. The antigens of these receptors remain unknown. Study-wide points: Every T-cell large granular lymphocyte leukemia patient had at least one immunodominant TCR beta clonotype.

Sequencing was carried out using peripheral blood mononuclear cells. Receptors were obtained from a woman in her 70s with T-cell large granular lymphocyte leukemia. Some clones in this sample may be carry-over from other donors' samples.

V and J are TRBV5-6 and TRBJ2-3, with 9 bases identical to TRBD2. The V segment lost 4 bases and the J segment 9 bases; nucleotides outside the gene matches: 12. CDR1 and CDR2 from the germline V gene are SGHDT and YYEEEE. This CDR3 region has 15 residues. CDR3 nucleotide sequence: TGTGCCAGCAGCGCCCCTCACGGGGCGGGAGGGACGCAGTATTTT. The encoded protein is CASSAPHGAGGTQYF.

The CDR3 bases are TGTGCCATCAGTAGTGGCAGCTACTATGGCTACACCTTC. Its protein is CAISSGSYYGYTF. The gene calls are TRBV10-3 and TRBJ1-2, with unresolved D. V was trimmed by 5 bases and J by 3 bases, leaving 10 bases between them. Germline V CDR1 and CDR2: ENHRY, SYGVKD. The CDR3 is 13 residues long.

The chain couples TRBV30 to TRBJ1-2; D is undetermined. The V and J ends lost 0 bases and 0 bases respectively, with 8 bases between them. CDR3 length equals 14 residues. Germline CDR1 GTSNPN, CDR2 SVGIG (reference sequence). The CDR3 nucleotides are TGTGCCTGGAGTGTGGGGTTAGCTAACTATGGCTACACCTTC. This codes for CAWSVGLANYGYTF.

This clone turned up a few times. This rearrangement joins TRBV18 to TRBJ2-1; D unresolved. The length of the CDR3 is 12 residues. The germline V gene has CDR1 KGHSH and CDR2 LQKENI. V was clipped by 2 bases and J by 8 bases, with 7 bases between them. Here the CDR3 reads CASSPSEHEQFF. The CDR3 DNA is TGTGCCAGCTCACCATCGGAGCATGAGCAGTTCTTC. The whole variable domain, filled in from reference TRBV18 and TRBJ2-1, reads NAGVMQNPRHLVRRRGQEARLRCSPMKGHSHVYWYRQLPEEGLKFMVYLQKENIIDESGMPKERFSAEFPKEGPSILRIQQVVRGDSAAYFCASSPSEHEQFFGPGTRLTVL.

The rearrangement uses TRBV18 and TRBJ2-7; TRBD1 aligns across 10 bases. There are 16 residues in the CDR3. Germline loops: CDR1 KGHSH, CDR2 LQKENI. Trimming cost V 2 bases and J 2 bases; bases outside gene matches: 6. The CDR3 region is CASSPFAGTGAYEQYF. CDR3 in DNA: TGTGCCAGCTCACCATTTGCCGGGACAGGGGCCTACGAGCAGTACTTC.

The CDR3 spells CSVEDTTGKGNEQFF. The CDR3, as DNA: TGCAGCGTTGAAGATACAACAGGGAAAGGCAATGAGCAGTTCTTC. This chain uses TRBV29-1 with TRBJ2-1, with D possibly being TRBD1 (6 bases). The V end was cut by 0 bases, the J end by 6 bases, with 15 bases between. Per germline, CDR1 SQVTM and CDR2 ANQGSEA. This CDR3 is 15 amino acids long.

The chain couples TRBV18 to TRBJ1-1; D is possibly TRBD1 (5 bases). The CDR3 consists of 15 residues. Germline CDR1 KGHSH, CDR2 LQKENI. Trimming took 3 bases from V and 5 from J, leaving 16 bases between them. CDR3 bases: TGTGCCAGCTCACCCCCAGCAGGGCGGGAGACTGAAGCTTTCTTT. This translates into CASSPPAGRETEAFF.

This chain's CDR3 is CASSASFTTNEKLFF. CDR3 DNA sequence: TGTGCCAGCTCAGCTTCATTTACAACTAATGAAAAACTGTTTTTT. The rearrangement uses TRBV18 and TRBJ1-4, with D uncertain. CDR1 and CDR2 (germline): KGHSH, LQKENI. The CDR3 is made up of 15 amino acids. The V gene lost 5 bases and the J gene lost 0 bases, with 10 bases spanning the gap.

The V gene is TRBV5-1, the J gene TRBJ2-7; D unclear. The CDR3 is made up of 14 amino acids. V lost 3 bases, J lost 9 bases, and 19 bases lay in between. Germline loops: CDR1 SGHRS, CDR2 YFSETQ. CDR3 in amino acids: CASSSFSYTERQYF. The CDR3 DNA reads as TGCGCCAGCAGCTCTTTTTCTTATACGGAACGGCAGTACTTC.

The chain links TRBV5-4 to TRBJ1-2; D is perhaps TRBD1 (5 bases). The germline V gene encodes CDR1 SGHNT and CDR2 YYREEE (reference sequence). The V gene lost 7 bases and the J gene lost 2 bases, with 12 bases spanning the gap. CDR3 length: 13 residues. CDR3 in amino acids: CASHLGENYGYTF. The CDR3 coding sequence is TGTGCCAGCCATTTGGGGGAAAACTATGGCTACACCTTC.

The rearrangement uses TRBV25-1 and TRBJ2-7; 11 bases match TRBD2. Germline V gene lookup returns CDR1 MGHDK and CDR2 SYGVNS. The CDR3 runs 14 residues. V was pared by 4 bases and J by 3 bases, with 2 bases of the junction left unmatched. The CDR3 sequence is CASSGGLAVYEQYF. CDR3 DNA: TGTGCCAGCAGTGGGGGACTAGCGGTCTACGAGCAGTACTTC.

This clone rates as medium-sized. CDR3 sequence reads: CATDLTGTATDTQYF. The DNA for the CDR3 is TGTGCCACCGACCTCACGGGTACTGCCACAGATACGCAGTATTTT. The V gene is TRBV7-9, the J gene TRBJ2-3; D call uncertain. The CDR3 runs 15 residues. V was clipped by 10 bases and J by 2 bases, with 19 bases between them. The germline gives CDR1 SEHNR, CDR2 FQNEAQ (reference sequence). Full variable domain (rest looked up from reference TRBV7-9 and TRBJ2-3): DTGVSQNPRHKITKRGQNVTFRCDPISEHNRLYWYRQTLGQGPEFLTYFQNEAQLEKSRLLSDRFSAERPKGSFSTLEIQRTEQGDSAMYLCATDLTGTATDTQYFGPGTRLTVL.

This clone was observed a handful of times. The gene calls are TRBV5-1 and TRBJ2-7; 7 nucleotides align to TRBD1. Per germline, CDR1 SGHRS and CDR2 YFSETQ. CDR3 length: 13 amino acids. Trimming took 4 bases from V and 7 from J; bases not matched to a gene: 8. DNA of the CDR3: TGCGCCAGCAGCCTCGAGGGGGCCCGGGAGCAGTACTTC. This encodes CASSLEGAREQYF.

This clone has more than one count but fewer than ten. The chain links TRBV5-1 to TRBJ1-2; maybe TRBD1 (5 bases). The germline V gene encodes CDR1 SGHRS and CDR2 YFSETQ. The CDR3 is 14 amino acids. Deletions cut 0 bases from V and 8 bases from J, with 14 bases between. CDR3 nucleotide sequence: TGCGCCAGCAGCTTGGGGACAAGGGGTGACGGCTACACCTTC. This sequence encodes CASSLGTRGDGYTF.

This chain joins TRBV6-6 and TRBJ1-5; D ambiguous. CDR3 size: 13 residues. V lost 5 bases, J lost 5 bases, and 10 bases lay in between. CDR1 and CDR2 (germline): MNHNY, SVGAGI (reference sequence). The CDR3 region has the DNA TGTGCCAGCAGTAATAGTAGGTATCAGCCCCAGCATTTT. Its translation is CASSNSRYQPQHF.

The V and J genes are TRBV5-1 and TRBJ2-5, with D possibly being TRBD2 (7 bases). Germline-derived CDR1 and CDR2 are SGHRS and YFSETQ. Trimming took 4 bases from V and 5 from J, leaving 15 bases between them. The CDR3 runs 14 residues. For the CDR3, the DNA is TGCGCCAGCAGCGTAGGGGGGGGTGAGGAGACCCAGTACTTC. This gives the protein CASSVGGGEETQYF.

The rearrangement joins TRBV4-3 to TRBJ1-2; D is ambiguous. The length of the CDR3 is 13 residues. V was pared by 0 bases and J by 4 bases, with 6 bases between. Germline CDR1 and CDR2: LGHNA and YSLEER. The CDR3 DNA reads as TGCGCCAGCAGCCAAGACAATCTCTATGGCTACACCTTC. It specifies CASSQDNLYGYTF.

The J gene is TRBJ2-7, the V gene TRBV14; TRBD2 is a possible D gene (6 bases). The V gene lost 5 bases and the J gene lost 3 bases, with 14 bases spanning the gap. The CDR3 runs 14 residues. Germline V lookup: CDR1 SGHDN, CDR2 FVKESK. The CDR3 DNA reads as TGTGCCAGCAGCGATCTAAGGGGAGGCTACGAGCAGTACTTC. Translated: CASSDLRGGYEQYF.

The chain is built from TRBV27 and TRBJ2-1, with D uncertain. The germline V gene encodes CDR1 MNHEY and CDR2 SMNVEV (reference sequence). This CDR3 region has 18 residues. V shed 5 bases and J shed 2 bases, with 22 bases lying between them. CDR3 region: CASSARLDLSPAYNEQFF. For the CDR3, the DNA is TGTGCCAGCAGTGCCCGCCTGGATCTGTCTCCGGCCTACAATGAGCAGTTCTTC.

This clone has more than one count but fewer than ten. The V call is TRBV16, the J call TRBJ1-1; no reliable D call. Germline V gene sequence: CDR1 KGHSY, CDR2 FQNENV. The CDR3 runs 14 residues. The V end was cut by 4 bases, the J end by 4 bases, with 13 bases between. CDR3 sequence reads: CASSLRRGSTEAFF. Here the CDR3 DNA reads TGTGCCAGCAGCCTCAGACGGGGAAGCACTGAAGCTTTCTTT. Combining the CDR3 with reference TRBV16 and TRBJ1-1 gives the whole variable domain GEEVAQTPKHLVRGEGQKAKLYCAPIKGHSYVFWYQQVLKNEFKFLISFQNENVFDETGMPKERFSAKCLPNSPCSLEIQATKLEDSAVYFCASSLRRGSTEAFFGQGTRLTVV.

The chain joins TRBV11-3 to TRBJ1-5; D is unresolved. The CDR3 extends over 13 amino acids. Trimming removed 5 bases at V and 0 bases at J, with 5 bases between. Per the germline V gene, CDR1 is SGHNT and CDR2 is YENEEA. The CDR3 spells CASSRDSNQPQHF. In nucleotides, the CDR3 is TGTGCCAGCAGCAGGGATAGCAATCAGCCCCAGCATTTT.

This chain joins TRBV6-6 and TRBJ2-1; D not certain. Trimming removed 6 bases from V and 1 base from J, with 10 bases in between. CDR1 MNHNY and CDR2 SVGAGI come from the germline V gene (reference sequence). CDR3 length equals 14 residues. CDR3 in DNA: TGTGCCAGCAGGACAACCCCGTCCTACAATGAGCAGTTCTTC. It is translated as CASRTTPSYNEQFF.

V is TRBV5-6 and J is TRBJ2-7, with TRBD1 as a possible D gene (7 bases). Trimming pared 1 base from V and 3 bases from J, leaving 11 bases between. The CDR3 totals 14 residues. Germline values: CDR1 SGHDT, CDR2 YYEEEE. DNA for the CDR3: TGTGCCAGCAGCTTGAGCAGGGGGGTCTACGAGCAGTACTTC. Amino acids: CASSLSRGVYEQYF. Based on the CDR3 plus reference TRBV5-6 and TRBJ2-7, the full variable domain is DAGVTQSPTHLIKTRGQQVTLRCSPKSGHDTVSWYQQALGQGPQFIFQYYEEEERQRGNFPDRFSGHQFPNYSSELNVNALLLGDSALYLCASSLSRGVYEQYFGPGTRLTVT.

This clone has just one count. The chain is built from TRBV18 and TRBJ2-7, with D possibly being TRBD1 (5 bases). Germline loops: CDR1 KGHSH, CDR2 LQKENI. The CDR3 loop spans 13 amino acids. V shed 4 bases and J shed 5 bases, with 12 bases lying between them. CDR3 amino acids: CASSQIQGNEQYF. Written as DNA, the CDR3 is TGTGCCAGCTCACAGATCCAGGGTAACGAGCAGTACTTC.

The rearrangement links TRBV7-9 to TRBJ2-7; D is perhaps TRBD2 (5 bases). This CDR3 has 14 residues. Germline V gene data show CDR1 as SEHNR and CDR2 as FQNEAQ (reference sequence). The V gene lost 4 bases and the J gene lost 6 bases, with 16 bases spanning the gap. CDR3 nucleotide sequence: TGTGCCAGCAGCTCGGACCGGACTTTGGGCGAGCAGTACTTC. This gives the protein CASSSDRTLGEQYF.

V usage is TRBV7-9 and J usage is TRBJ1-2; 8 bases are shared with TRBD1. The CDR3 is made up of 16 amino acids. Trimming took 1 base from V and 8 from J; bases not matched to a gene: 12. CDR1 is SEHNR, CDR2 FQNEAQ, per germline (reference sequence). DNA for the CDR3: TGTGCCAGCAGCTTAGGGGCTCCGGGACAGGTTGCGGGCTACACCTTC. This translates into CASSLGAPGQVAGYTF. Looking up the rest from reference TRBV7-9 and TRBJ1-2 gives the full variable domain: DTGVSQNPRHKITKRGQNVTFRCDPISEHNRLYWYRQTLGQGPEFLTYFQNEAQLEKSRLLSDRFSAERPKGSFSTLEIQRTEQGDSAMYLCASSLGAPGQVAGYTFGSGTRLTVV.

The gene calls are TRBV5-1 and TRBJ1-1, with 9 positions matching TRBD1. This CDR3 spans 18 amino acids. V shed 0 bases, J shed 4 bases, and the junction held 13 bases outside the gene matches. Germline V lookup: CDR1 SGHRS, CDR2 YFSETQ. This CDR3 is CASSLAGTGRGVGTEAFF. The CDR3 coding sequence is TGCGCCAGCAGCTTGGCCGGGACAGGGAGAGGGGTGGGCACTGAAGCTTTCTTT.